This T cell receptor (beta chain) was captured in a study of blood T cell repertoires in COVID-19. Method: immunoSEQ multiplex PCR; TCRdb's copy keeps in-frame clones and lacks some. The sample lists a few hundred thousand clones, 88% occurring once. This clone was counted a few times. CDR1 is SGDLS, CDR2 YYNGEE, per germline. The CDR3 has 17 amino acids. The V gene lost 4 bases and the J gene lost 6 bases, with 20 bases spanning the gap. The chain links TRBV9 to TRBJ1-6; D gene uncertain. The source is a man in his sixties or seventies with acute or convalescent COVID-19. Sequenced: peripheral blood. CDR3 sequence (DNA): TGTGCCAGCAGCTTCCAAGGGCACCCGGGAATTAATTCACCCCTCCACTTT. Translating gives CASSFQGHPGINSPLHF. Full variable domain (rest looked up from reference TRBV9 and TRBJ1-6): DSGVTQTPKHLITATGQRVTLRCSPRSGDLSVYWYQQSLDQGLQFLIQYYNGEERAKGNILERFSAQQFPDLHSELNLSSLELGDSALYFCASSFQGHPGINSPLHFGNGTRLTVT.